This T cell receptor (beta chain) came from a study of CD8 T cells in ankylosing spondylitis. Whole-study findings and limits: Ankylosing spondylitis blood seemed to carry a telltale TCR beta motif made of seven or eight highly homologous variants. Prior literature has documented some motif variants in synovial fluid and blood from reactive arthritis. The authors found the disease-linked clones to be CD8+ and relatively rare in peripheral blood. Reports say disease-linked clones showed up significantly more in matched ankylosing spondylitis synovial fluid.

Per the germline V gene, CDR1 is SQVTM and CDR2 is ANQGSEA. With 4 bases removed from V and 4 bases from J, the gap between germline ends came to 11 bases. The CDR3 runs 12 residues. With molecular barcodes, quantitative 5'-RACE was used to make the TCR beta libraries. TCRdb re-called the 5' RACE reads with MiXCR, one entry per CDR3 protein. The sample contains fewer than 400,000 distinct CDR3 sequences, about a fifth of which appear only once. Ten or more counts support this clonotype. Its specificity is unknown. This clonotype originated in a male donor with ankylosing spondylitis. The sample was blood, either unsorted or a sorted T cell fraction (not recorded which). The V call is TRBV29-1, the J call TRBJ2-7, with D maybe TRBD2 (6 bases). The CDR3 DNA is TGCAGCGTTGTATCCGGAGGGTACGAGCAGTACTTC. This translates into CSVVSGGYEQYF.